The rows below give T cell receptor beta chains drawn from one sample of a study of blood T cell repertoires in COVID-19. Data came from immunoSEQ multiplex PCR; TCRdb stores just in-frame clones and leaves some out. The sample yields 150,000 to 200,000 clones, approximately 90% seen once. Material for sequencing was peripheral blood. These receptors came from a human donor in a cohort sampled during active COVID-19. CDR3s include the opening cysteine and the closing phenylalanine or tryptophan. A D gene is named only where the DNA matches it firmly. Clone size is not always given. Where it is, it says once, few, many or a class for expanded clones.

>TRBV28|NA|NA|TRBJ2-7
CASSLRFAYEQYF
TGTGCCAGCAGTTTGAGGTTTGCCTACGAGCAGTACTTC
>TRBV15|NA|NA|TRBJ2-7
CATEGTGGTSSYEQYF
TGTGCCACCGAGGGGACTGGCGGGACCAGCTCCTACGAGCAGTACTTC
>TRBV10-3|TRBD2|NA|TRBJ2-3
CAIGGVTRTDTQYF
TGTGCCATCGGGGGGGTAACGCGCACAGATACGCAGTATTTT
>TRBV10-3|NA|few|TRBJ1-2
CAISGGAGFTPHGYTF
TGTGCCATCAGTGGTGGGGCGGGATTCACACCCCACGGCTACACCTTC
>TRBV28|NA|once|TRBJ1-2
CASSFLQDNYGYTF
TGTGCCAGCAGTTTCCTACAGGATAACTATGGCTACACCTTC
>TRBV2|TRBD1|NA|TRBJ2-5
CASRGTGGGETQYF
TGTGCCAGCAGGGGGACAGGGGGTGGAGAGACCCAGTACTTC
>TRBV4-3|TRBD1|NA|TRBJ2-7
CASSRDRHLGEQYF
TGCGCCAGCAGCCGGGACAGGCACCTCGGCGAGCAGTACTTC
>TRBV20-1|NA|NA|TRBJ1-4
CSASTPGQGNEKLFF
TGCAGTGCTAGTACCCCGGGGCAGGGGAATGAAAAACTGTTTTTT
>TRBV7-7|NA|once|TRBJ2-1
CASSSPHGSFQFF
TGTGCTAGCAGCTCCCCTCACGGGAGTTTTCAGTTCTTC
>TRBV7-9|TRBD1|NA|TRBJ1-2
CASSPSGTGHYGYTF
TGTGCCAGCAGCCCCTCCGGGACAGGGCACTATGGCTACACCTTC
>TRBV5-7|NA|once|TRBJ1-6
CASSLAGRDFYNSPLHF
TGTGCCAGCAGCTTGGCTGGCAGGGATTTTTATAATTCACCCCTCCACTTT
>TRBV4-3|NA|once|TRBJ2-5
CASSALQGETQYF
TGCGCCAGCAGCGCTTTGCAGGGAGAGACCCAGTACTTC
>TRBV18|NA|NA|TRBJ1-4
CASSSLSGTLNEKLFF
TGTGCCAGCTCATCACTTTCCGGGACTCTTAATGAAAAACTGTTTTTT
>TRBV19|TRBD1|NA|TRBJ1-2
CASSIRGRDYGYTF
TGTGCCAGTAGTATCAGGGGGCGCGACTATGGCTACACCTTC
>TRBV7-9|NA|NA|TRBJ2-5
CASSLYQGLVETQYF
TGTGCCAGCAGCTTATATCAGGGTTTGGTAGAGACCCAGTACTTC